This passage covers 13 T cell receptor beta chains from one sample sequenced in a study of CD8 T cell repertoires and HIV-1 epitope variants. Using immunoSEQ multiplex PCR, the repertoire was profiled, and TCRdb retains in-frame clones only, with some absent. The sample lists 5,100 or so clones; roughly 65% were seen once. No antigen is known for these receptors. Sample: cultured CD8+ T cells derived from PBMCs. These receptor sequences come from a male donor with HIV.

J is TRBJ2-7 and V is TRBV27; D uncertain. Germline-derived CDR1 and CDR2 are MNHEY and SMNVEV (reference sequence). V was pared by 4 bases and J by 0 bases, with 4 bases between. CDR3 size: 12 residues. Here the CDR3 reads CASSSDSYEQYF. CDR3 bases: TGTGCCAGCAGTTCAGACTCCTACGAGCAGTACTTC.

The chain is built from TRBV7-2 and TRBJ1-4, with TRBD1 as a possible D gene (5 bases). The CDR3 extends over 16 amino acids. CDR1 SGHTA and CDR2 FQGNSA come from the germline V gene. V was pared by 1 base and J by 6 bases, with 15 bases between. The DNA of the CDR3 is TGTGCCAGCAGCTTAGGTCTTGAGGGACGGCATGAAAAACTGTTTTTT. Translating it yields CASSLGLEGRHEKLFF.

This chain joins TRBV7-6 and TRBJ2-1, with 11 bases lining up with TRBD1. V shed 2 bases and J 7 bases; nucleotides not matched to a gene: 7. The germline gives CDR1 SGHVS, CDR2 FNYEAQ. CDR3 length: 16 amino acids. CDR3 protein: CASSLRTGGDWNEQFF. CDR3 coding DNA: TGTGCCAGCAGCTTACGGACAGGGGGCGATTGGAATGAGCAGTTCTTC.

J is TRBJ2-1 and V is TRBV6-5; D may correspond to TRBD1 or TRBD2 (5 bases each). Trimming left V 4 bases short and J 1 base short, with 11 bases between. This CDR3 region has 15 residues. CDR1 is MNHEY and CDR2 is SVGAGI in the germline V gene. DNA for the CDR3: TGTGCCAGCAGTTTCGAGGGGCCTTCCTACAATGAGCAGTTCTTC. Encoded protein: CASSFEGPSYNEQFF.

V usage is TRBV19 and J usage is TRBJ1-1; no definite D call. The CDR3 sequence is 14 residues long. The V gene's germline CDR1 is LNHDA and CDR2 SQIVND (reference sequence). Trimming left V 3 bases short and J 0 bases short, with 8 bases between. In DNA form, the CDR3 reads TGTGCCAGTAGTATTAAGGCCATGAACACTGAAGCTTTCTTT. Amino acids: CASSIKAMNTEAFF.

The chain links TRBV5-4 to TRBJ2-1, with TRBD1 matching over 7 bases. V was clipped by 4 bases and J by 10 bases; unmatched bases: 8. Germline CDR1 and CDR2: SGHNT and YYREEE (reference sequence). There are 13 residues in the CDR3. In nucleotides, the CDR3 is TGTGCCAGCAGCCTTACAGGGGTGGGAGAGCAGTTCTTC. Its protein product is CASSLTGVGEQFF.

The gene calls are TRBV9 and TRBJ2-2; D might be TRBD2 (5 bases). The CDR3 contains 13 residues. Germline assignment: CDR1 SGDLS and CDR2 YYNGEE. Deletions cut 7 bases from V and 1 base from J, with 8 bases between. As DNA, the CDR3 is TGTGCCAGCGGAGCGGTGAACACCGGGGAGCTGTTTTTT. It codes for CASGAVNTGELFF.

The CDR3 nucleotides are TGTGCCAGCAGCTTATGGGAGGAGGATTCACCCCTCCACTTT. This translates into CASSLWEEDSPLHF. The J gene is TRBJ1-6, the V gene TRBV5-6, with D uncertain. The germline V and J ends were trimmed by 2 bases and 8 bases, with 11 bases remaining between them. Germline V gene data show CDR1 as SGHDT and CDR2 as YYEEEE. The CDR3 covers 14 residues.

This clone was seen more than once but under ten times. This sequence joins TRBV18 and TRBJ2-2, with D uncertain. CDR3 length: 13 residues. V gave up 0 bases and J gave up 4 bases, with 3 bases separating them. Germline CDR1 KGHSH, CDR2 LQKENI. CDR3 amino acids: CASSPPGTGELFF. In nucleotides, the CDR3 is TGTGCCAGCTCACCACCGGGCACCGGGGAGCTGTTTTTT.

The chain recombines TRBV7-9 with TRBJ2-7, with a possible D match to TRBD1 (6 bases). CDR1 is SEHNR and CDR2 is FQNEAQ in the germline V gene (reference sequence). Trimming cost V 0 bases and J 4 bases, with 10 bases left between them. The CDR3 sequence is 14 residues long. CDR3 in amino acids: CASSLAGQLYEQYF. Here the CDR3 DNA reads TGTGCCAGCAGCTTAGCCGGACAGCTTTACGAGCAGTACTTC.

This chain links TRBV5-1 with TRBJ2-7, with 12 bases that match TRBD2. This CDR3 contains 19 residues. V was clipped by 0 bases and J by 0 bases; unmatched bases: 10. Germline values: CDR1 SGHRS, CDR2 YFSETQ. The CDR3 loop is CASSLGRTSGTMFSYEQYF. Written as DNA, the CDR3 is TGCGCCAGCAGCTTGGGGAGGACTAGCGGGACAATGTTCTCCTACGAGCAGTACTTC.

The rearrangement joins TRBV7-8 to TRBJ2-5; D is ambiguous. The CDR3 extends over 12 amino acids. Germline lookup yields CDR1 SGHVS and CDR2 FQNEAQ. V dropped 5 bases and J dropped 5 bases, with 9 bases sitting between them. The CDR3 DNA reads as TGTGCCAGCAGCATCCTGGGGGAGACCCAGTACTTC. This sequence encodes CASSILGETQYF.

This clone has a handful of counts. The rearrangement links TRBV15 to TRBJ1-5; 7 nucleotides match TRBD1. This CDR3 is 15 amino acids long. J was trimmed by 2 bases and V by 4 bases; bases with no gene match: 5. Germline V gene lookup returns CDR1 LNHNV and CDR2 YYDKDF (reference sequence). CDR3 in DNA: TGTGCCACCAGCAATTCCGGACAGGGCAATCAGCCCCAGCATTTT. It is translated as CATSNSGQGNQPQHF.